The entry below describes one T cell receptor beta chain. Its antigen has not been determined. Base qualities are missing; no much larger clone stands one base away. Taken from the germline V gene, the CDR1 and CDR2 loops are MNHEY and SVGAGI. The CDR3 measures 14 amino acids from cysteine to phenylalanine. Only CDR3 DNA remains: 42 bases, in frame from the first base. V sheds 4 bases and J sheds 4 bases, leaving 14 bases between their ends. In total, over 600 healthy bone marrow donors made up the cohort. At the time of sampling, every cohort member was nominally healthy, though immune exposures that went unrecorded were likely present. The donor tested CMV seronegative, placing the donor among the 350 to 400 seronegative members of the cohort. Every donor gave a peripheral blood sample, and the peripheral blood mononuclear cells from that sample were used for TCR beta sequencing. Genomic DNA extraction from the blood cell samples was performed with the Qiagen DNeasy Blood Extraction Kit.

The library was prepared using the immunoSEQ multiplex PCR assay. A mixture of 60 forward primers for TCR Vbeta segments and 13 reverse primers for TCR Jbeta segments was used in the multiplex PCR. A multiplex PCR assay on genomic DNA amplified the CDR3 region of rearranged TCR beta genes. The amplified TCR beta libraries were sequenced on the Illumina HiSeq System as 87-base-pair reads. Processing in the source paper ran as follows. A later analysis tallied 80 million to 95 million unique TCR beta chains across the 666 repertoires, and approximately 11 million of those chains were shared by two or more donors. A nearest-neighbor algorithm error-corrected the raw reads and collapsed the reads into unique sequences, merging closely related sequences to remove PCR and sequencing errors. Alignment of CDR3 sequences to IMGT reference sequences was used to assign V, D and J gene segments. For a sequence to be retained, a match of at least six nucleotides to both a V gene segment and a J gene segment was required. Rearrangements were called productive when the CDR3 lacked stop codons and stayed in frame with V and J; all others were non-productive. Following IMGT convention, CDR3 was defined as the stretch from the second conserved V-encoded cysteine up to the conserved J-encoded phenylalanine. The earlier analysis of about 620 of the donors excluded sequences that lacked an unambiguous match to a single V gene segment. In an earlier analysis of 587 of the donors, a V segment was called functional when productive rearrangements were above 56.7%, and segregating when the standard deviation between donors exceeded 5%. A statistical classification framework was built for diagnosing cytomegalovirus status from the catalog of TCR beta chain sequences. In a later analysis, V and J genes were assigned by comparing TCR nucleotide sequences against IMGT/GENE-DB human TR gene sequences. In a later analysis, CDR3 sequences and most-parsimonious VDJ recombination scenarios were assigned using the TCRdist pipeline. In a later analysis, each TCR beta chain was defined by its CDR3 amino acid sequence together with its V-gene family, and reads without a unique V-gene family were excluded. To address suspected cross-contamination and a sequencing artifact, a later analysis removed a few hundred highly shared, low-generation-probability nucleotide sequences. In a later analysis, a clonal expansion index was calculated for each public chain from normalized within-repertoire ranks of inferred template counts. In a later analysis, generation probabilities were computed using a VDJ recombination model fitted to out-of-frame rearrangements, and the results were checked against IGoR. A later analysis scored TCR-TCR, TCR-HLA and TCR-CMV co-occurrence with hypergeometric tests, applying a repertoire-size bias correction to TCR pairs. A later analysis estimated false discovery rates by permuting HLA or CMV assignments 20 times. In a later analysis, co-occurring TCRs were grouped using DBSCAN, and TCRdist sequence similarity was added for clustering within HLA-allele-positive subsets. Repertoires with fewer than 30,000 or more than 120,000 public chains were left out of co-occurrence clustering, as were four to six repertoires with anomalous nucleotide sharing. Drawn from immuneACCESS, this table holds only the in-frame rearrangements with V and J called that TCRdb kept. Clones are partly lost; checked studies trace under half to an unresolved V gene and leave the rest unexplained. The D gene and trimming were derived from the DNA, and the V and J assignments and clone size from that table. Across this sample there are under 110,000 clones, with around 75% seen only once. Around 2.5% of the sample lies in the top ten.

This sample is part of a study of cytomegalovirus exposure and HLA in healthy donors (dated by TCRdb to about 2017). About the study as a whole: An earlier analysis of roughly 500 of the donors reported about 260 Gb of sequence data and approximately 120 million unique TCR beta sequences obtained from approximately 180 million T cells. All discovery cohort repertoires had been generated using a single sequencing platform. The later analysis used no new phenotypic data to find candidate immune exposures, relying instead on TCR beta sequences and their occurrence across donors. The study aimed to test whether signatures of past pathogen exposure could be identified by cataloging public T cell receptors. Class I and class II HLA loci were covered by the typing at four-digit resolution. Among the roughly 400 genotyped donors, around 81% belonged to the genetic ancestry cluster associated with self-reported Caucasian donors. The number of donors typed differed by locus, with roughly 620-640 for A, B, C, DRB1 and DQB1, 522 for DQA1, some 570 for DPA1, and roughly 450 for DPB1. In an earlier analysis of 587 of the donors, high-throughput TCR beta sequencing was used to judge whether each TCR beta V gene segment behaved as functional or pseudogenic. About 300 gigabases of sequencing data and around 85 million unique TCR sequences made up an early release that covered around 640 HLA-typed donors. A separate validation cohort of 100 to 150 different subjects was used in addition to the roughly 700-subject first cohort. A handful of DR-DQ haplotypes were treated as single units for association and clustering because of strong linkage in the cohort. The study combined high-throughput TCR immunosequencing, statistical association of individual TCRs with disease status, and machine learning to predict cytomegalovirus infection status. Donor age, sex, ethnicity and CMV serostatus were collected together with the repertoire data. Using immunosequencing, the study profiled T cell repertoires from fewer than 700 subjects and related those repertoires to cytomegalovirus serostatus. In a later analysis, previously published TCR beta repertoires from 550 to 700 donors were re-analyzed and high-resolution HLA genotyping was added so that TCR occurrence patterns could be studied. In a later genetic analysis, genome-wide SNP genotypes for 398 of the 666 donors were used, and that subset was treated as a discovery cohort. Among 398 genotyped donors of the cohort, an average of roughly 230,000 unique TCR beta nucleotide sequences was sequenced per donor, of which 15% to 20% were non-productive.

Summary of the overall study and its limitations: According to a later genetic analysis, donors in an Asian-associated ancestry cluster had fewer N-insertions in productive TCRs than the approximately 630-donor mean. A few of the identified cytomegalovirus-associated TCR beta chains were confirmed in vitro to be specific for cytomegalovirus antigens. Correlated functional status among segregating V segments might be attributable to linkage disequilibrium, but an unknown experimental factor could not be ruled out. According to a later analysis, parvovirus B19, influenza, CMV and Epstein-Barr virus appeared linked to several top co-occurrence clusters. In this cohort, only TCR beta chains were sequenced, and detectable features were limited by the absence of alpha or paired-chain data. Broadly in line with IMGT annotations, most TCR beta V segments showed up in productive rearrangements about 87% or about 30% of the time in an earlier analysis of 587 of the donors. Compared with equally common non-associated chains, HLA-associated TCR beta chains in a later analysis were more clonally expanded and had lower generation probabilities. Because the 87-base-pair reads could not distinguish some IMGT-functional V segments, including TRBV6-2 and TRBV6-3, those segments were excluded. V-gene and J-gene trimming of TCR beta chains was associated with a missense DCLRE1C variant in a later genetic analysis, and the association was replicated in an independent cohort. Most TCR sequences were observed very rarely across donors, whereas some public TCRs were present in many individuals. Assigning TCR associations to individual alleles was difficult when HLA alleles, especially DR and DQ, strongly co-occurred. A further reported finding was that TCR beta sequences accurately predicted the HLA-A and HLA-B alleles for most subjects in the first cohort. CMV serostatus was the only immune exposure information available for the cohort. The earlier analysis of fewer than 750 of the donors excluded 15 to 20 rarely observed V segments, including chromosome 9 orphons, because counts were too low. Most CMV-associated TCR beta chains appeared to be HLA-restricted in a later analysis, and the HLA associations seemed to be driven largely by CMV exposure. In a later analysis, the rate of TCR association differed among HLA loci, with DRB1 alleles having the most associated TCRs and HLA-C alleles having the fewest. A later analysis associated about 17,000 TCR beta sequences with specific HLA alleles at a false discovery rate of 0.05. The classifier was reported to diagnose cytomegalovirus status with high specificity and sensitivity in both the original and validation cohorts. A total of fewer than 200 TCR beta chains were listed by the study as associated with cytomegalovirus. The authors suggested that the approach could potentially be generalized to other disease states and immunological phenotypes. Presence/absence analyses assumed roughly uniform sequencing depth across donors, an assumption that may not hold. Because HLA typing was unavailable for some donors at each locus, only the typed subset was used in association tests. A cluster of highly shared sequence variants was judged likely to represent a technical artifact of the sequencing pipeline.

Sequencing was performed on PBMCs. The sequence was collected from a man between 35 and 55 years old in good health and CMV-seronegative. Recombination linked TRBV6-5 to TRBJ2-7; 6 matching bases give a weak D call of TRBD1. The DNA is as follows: TGTGCCAGCAGTTTGGGGCAGGGGTGGTACGAGCAGTACTTC. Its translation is CASSLGQGWYEQYF.